One sample yielded the 29 T cell receptor beta chains listed below, sequenced in a study of cytomegalovirus exposure and HLA in healthy donors. PCR employed 60 Vbeta and 13 Jbeta primers. Assay: immunoSEQ multiplex PCR; the TCRdb copy retains only in-frame clones and omits some. This sample has about 150,000 clones, with roughly 82% found just once. Source material: PBMCs. These TCRs come from a man aged 25 to 40 in good health and CMV-seronegative.

J is TRBJ2-5 and V is TRBV5-1, with D possibly being TRBD2 (5 bases). This CDR3 region has 15 residues. Trimming took off 3 bases at V and 0 bases at J, with 12 bases between the two ends. From germline, CDR1 is SGHRS and CDR2 YFSETQ. The CDR3 DNA reads TGCGCCAGCAGCTCGTGGGGTAGCGACCAAGAGACCCAGTACTTC. Protein: CASSSWGSDQETQYF. Complete variable domain (other parts from reference TRBV5-1 and TRBJ2-5): KAGVTQTPRYLIKTRGQQVTLSCSPISGHRSVSWYQQTPGQGLQFLFEYFSETQRNKGNFPGRFSGRQFSNSRSEMNVSTLELGDSALYLCASSSWGSDQETQYFGPGTRLLVL.

J is TRBJ1-1 and V is TRBV5-1, with 7 bases identical to TRBD1. Germline CDR1 and CDR2: SGHRS and YFSETQ. V was clipped by 0 bases and J by 7 bases; unmatched bases: 6. The CDR3 contains 14 residues. The CDR3 here is CASSLATGTLEAFF. The CDR3 coding sequence is TGCGCCAGCAGCTTGGCGACAGGGACTCTTGAAGCTTTCTTT.

The table lists this clone with a count of one. The chain combines TRBV9 with TRBJ2-6, with TRBD2 as a possible D gene (5 bases). The ends were cut back, 0 bases at V and 4 bases at J, with 8 bases in the middle. The germline gives CDR1 SGDLS, CDR2 YYNGEE. This CDR3 has 15 amino acids. The CDR3 loop reads CASSVGGSGANVLTF. The CDR3 nucleotides read TGTGCCAGCAGCGTAGGCGGGTCCGGGGCCAACGTCCTGACTTTC.

This clone showed up just a few times. V usage is TRBV10-1 and J usage is TRBJ2-3; TRBD2 aligns across 12 bases. V dropped 3 bases and J dropped 6; count of bases not matched to a gene: 10. This CDR3 region has 17 residues. CDR1 WNHNN and CDR2 SYGVQD come from the germline V gene (reference sequence). CDR3 DNA: TGCGCCAGCAGTGACCTCGAGACTAGCGGGAGCTTGGATACGCAGTATTTT. Protein product: CASSDLETSGSLDTQYF.

This clone was found a few times. The chain uses TRBV9 and TRBJ2-1; TRBD1 might be the D (6 bases). This CDR3 region has 15 residues. The V end was cut by 0 bases, the J end by 9 bases, with 16 bases between. Per the germline V gene, CDR1 is SGDLS and CDR2 is YYNGEE. DNA for the CDR3: TGTGCCAGCAGCGTAGGGGGACAAAAGTCTGGTGAGCAGTTCTTC. Protein product: CASSVGGQKSGEQFF.

V is TRBV14 and J is TRBJ2-3, with 7 bases aligning to TRBD1. The V gene's germline CDR1 is SGHDN and CDR2 FVKESK. J lost 2 bases, V lost 3 bases, and 8 bases had no gene match. This CDR3 has 16 residues. CDR3 in DNA: TGTGCCAGCAGCCAGCACCCAGGGGGTTCCACAGATACGCAGTATTTT. It codes for CASSQHPGGSTDTQYF.

The rearrangement joins TRBV7-8 to TRBJ2-1, with D perhaps TRBD2 (5 bases). V was shortened by 4 bases and J by 4 bases, with 11 bases between the two germline ends. The CDR3 is 14 residues long. Germline-derived CDR1 and CDR2 are SGHVS and FQNEAQ. The CDR3 DNA follows: TGTGCCAGCAGCTCCTGGACTGGATACAATGAGCAGTTCTTC. Its translation is CASSSWTGYNEQFF. Drawing the rest from reference TRBV7-8 and TRBJ2-1, the complete variable domain is GAGVSQSPRYKVAKRGQDVALRCDPISGHVSLFWYQQALGQGPEFLTYFQNEAQLDKSGLPSDRFFAERPEGSVSTLKIQRTQQEDSAVYLCASSSWTGYNEQFFGPGTRLTVL.

The J gene is TRBJ1-2, the V gene TRBV7-2; 9 bases are a match to TRBD1. The V gene's germline CDR1 is SGHTA and CDR2 FQGNSA. The CDR3 is 14 residues long. With V trimmed by 5 bases and J by 9 bases, 10 bases remained unmatched. The CDR3 nucleotides read TGTGCCAGCAGCCCGCAAGGGACAGGGCGACGCTACACCTTC. Protein product: CASSPQGTGRRYTF.

In the case of this clone: The junction and the germline gene differ at one end; a read error may be behind it. The chain combines TRBV7-9 with TRBJ2-7; D is perhaps TRBD2 (6 bases). The CDR3 runs 17 residues. The V gene's germline CDR1 is SEHNR and CDR2 FQNEAQ (reference sequence). The CDR3 sequence: CSSSPNPGLLSSYEQYF. The CDR3 DNA sequence: TGTTCCAGCAGCCCAAACCCGGGACTCCTAAGCTCCTACGAGCAGTACTTC.

The chain uses TRBV6-1 and TRBJ1-1; D perhaps matches TRBD1 (6 bases). Trimming shortened V by 7 bases and J by 11 bases, and 14 bases separated the two germline ends. CDR1 is MNHNS and CDR2 is SASEGT in the germline V gene. The CDR3 is made up of 11 amino acids. The CDR3 bases are TGTGCCAGCACCCAGGGGTATAAGGCTTTCTTT. It translates to CASTQGYKAFF.

The count of this clone is one. The chain couples TRBV6-4 to TRBJ2-3; tentative D call: TRBD1 (6 bases). The germline V gene encodes CDR1 MRHNA and CDR2 SNTAGT. The CDR3 consists of 14 residues. Trimming stripped 4 bases from V and 0 bases from J, with 8 bases between. For the CDR3, the DNA is TGTGCCAGCAGTGGACAGGCTAGCACAGATACGCAGTATTTT. Protein: CASSGQASTDTQYF.

This chain connects TRBV5-1 to TRBJ2-1, with D tentatively TRBD2 (6 bases). Germline assignment: CDR1 SGHRS and CDR2 YFSETQ. V gave up 2 bases and J gave up 4 bases, with 10 bases separating them. CDR3 length: 14 residues. The CDR3 spells CASSFSGEYNEQFF. The CDR3 coding sequence is TGCGCCAGCAGCTTTAGCGGAGAGTACAATGAGCAGTTCTTC.

The genes are TRBV7-9 and TRBJ2-1; 7 nucleotides align to TRBD2. Germline CDR1 SEHNR, CDR2 FQNEAQ (reference sequence). Losses at the gene ends were 5 bases for V and 5 bases for J; bases not matched to a gene: 9. The CDR3 length is 15 residues. CDR3 sequence reads: CASSPPASGNNEQFF. CDR3 sequence (DNA): TGTGCCAGCAGCCCCCCCGCTAGCGGAAACAATGAGCAGTTCTTC. The variable domain in full, completed from reference TRBV7-9 and TRBJ2-1, reads DTGVSQNPRHKITKRGQNVTFRCDPISEHNRLYWYRQTLGQGPEFLTYFQNEAQLEKSRLLSDRFSAERPKGSFSTLEIQRTEQGDSAMYLCASSPPASGNNEQFFGPGTRLTVL.

This clone appeared once. This chain connects TRBV27 to TRBJ2-1; 14 bases agree with TRBD2. V lost 5 bases and J lost 1; bases outside the gene matches: 7. CDR3 length equals 18 residues. The germline CDR1 and CDR2 sequences are MNHEY and SMNVEV (reference sequence). The CDR3, as DNA: TGTGCCAGCAGTCCGGGACTAGCGGGGGCCGGGTCCTACAATGAGCAGTTCTTC. Its translation: CASSPGLAGAGSYNEQFF.

This clone was recorded a few times. This rearrangement joins TRBV27 to TRBJ1-4; 7 bases fit TRBD1. Germline lookup yields CDR1 MNHEY and CDR2 SMNVEV (reference sequence). The CDR3 is 17 amino acids. Germline trimming cut 5 bases from V and 3 bases from J; bases unmatched to any gene: 12. The CDR3 DNA follows: TGTGCCAGCAGTAGCCCGGGGCAGGGGGGAGCTAATGAAAAACTGTTTTTT. Translation: CASSSPGQGGANEKLFF.

This clone was seen only once. The chain combines TRBV5-4 with TRBJ2-2; 12 nucleotides line up with TRBD1. The CDR3 covers 18 residues. Germline CDR1 and CDR2: SGHNT and YYREEE (reference sequence). With V trimmed by 0 bases and J by 5 bases, 8 bases remained unmatched. DNA for the CDR3: TGTGCCAGCAGCTTGGCAGGGACAGGGGGCTCCGCGACCGGGGAGCTGTTTTTT. Translated, it gives CASSLAGTGGSATGELFF.

In this sample, this clone turned up once. CDR3 sequence reads: CASSLKGPGQGGEKLFF. Written as DNA, the CDR3 is TGTGCCAGCAGCTTAAAGGGACCCGGACAGGGGGGAGAAAAACTGTTTTTT. The gene calls are TRBV7-8 and TRBJ1-4, with 10 bases that match TRBD1. The CDR3 covers 17 residues. The germline CDR1 and CDR2 sequences are SGHVS and FQNEAQ. V dropped 2 bases and J dropped 8; count of bases not matched to a gene: 11.

The gene calls are TRBV13 and TRBJ1-3; 7 positions match TRBD1. This CDR3 region has 16 residues. The germline CDR1 and CDR2 sequences are PRHDT and FYEKMQ (reference sequence). After removal of 3 bases from V and 4 bases from J, the junction contained 9 bases not matched to a gene. CDR3 DNA: TGTGCCAGCAGCTTGGCGACAGGGCTTAGGGGAAACACCATATATTTT. Translated: CASSLATGLRGNTIYF.

The chain uses TRBV6-6 and TRBJ1-3, with D hard to call. Between the trimmed V and J ends, which lost 5 bases and 4 bases, there was a span of 3 bases. Germline V lookup: CDR1 MNHNY, CDR2 SVGAGI (reference sequence). CDR3 length: 11 amino acids. The CDR3 is CASSQGNTIYF. The CDR3 nucleotides are TGTGCCAGCAGTCAGGGAAACACCATATATTTT.

The chain combines TRBV5-1 with TRBJ1-5; possible D gene TRBD1, 5 bases. This CDR3 region has 15 residues. Trimming removed 2 bases from V and 2 bases from J, with 11 bases in between. Germline V gene sequence: CDR1 SGHRS, CDR2 YFSETQ. CDR3 amino acids: CASSFVGGGNQPQHF. The CDR3 DNA is TGCGCCAGCAGCTTTGTGGGGGGGGGCAATCAGCCCCAGCATTTT.

The chain uses TRBV2 and TRBJ1-1; D unresolved. CDR3 length: 15 residues. With 7 bases removed from V and 0 bases from J, the gap between germline ends came to 15 bases. Germline loops: CDR1 SNHLY, CDR2 FYNNEI. DNA of the CDR3: TGTGCCAGCACTAAGGAGGGAGGCATGAACACTGAAGCTTTCTTT. This gives the protein CASTKEGGMNTEAFF. Supplemented by reference TRBV2 and TRBJ1-1, the full variable domain reads EPEVTQTPSHQVTQMGQEVILRCVPISNHLYFYWYRQILGQKVEFLVSFYNNEISEKSEIFDDQFSVERPDGSNFTLKIRSTKLEDSAMYFCASTKEGGMNTEAFFGQGTRLTVV.

V usage is TRBV29-1 and J usage is TRBJ1-4, with TRBD1 matching over 10 bases. With 6 bases clipped from V and 0 bases from J, the junction kept 1 base outside the gene matches. Germline V gene data show CDR1 as SQVTM and CDR2 as ANQGSEA. The CDR3 runs to 14 residues. CDR3: CSVGQGATNEKLFF. For the CDR3, the DNA is TGCAGCGTCGGACAGGGGGCAACTAATGAAAAACTGTTTTTT.

This clone appeared once. The chain uses TRBV9 and TRBJ1-2; unclear D gene. CDR3 length equals 12 residues. The germline CDR1 and CDR2 sequences are SGDLS and YYNGEE. The V and J ends lost 1 base and 8 bases respectively, with 9 bases between them. CDR3: CASSVSGGGYTF. CDR3 sequence (DNA): TGTGCCAGCAGCGTATCAGGCGGGGGCTACACCTTC.

This clone was detected a few times. CDR3 region: CASSPLGDSGGKETQYF. The CDR3 DNA follows: TGTGCCAGCAGTCCCCTCGGGGATAGCGGGGGTAAAGAGACCCAGTACTTC. This chain joins TRBV28 and TRBJ2-5, with 9 bases fitting TRBD2. The germline V gene encodes CDR1 MDHEN and CDR2 SYDVKM. Trimming at V came to 5 bases and at J to 3 bases, leaving 13 bases not matched to a gene. The CDR3 is made up of 17 amino acids. Variable domain in full (rest from reference TRBV28 and TRBJ2-5): DVKVTQSSRYLVKRTGEKVFLECVQDMDHENMFWYRQDPGLGLRLIYFSYDVKMKEKGDIPEGYSVSREKKERFSLILESASTNQTSMYLCASSPLGDSGGKETQYFGPGTRLLVL.

This clone was recorded once. The chain couples TRBV5-5 to TRBJ1-2; TRBD1 is a possible D gene (6 bases). Trimming cost V 4 bases and J 7 bases, with 23 bases left between them. In germline, CDR1 is SGHKS, CDR2 YYEKEE (reference sequence). The CDR3 is 16 amino acids. The CDR3 region is CASSLTPSGQSGGYTF. The CDR3 region has the DNA TGTGCCAGCAGCCTTACTCCTAGTGGACAGTCCGGTGGCTACACCTTC. The full variable domain, with the rest looked up from reference TRBV5-5 and TRBJ1-2, is DAGVTQSPTHLIKTRGQQVTLRCSPISGHKSVSWYQQVLGQGPQFIFQYYEKEERGRGNFPDRFSARQFPNYSSELNVNALLLGDSALYLCASSLTPSGQSGGYTFGSGTRLTVV.

The V and J genes are TRBV19 and TRBJ1-5; D gene ambiguous. The CDR3 consists of 17 residues. Trimming cost V 0 bases and J 6 bases, with 18 bases left between them. Per germline, CDR1 LNHDA and CDR2 SQIVND (reference sequence). The CDR3 DNA is TGTGCCAGTAGTATAGAGGGCGGCGGGGTTAGGCGTCAGCCCCAGCATTTT. Protein: CASSIEGGGVRRQPQHF.

The V and J genes are TRBV9 and TRBJ2-3; tentative D call: TRBD2 (5 bases). Germline CDR1 and CDR2: SGDLS and YYNGEE. The CDR3 runs to 14 residues. The ends were cut back, 0 bases at V and 4 bases at J, with 9 bases in the middle. CDR3 region: CASSVVQRSDTQYF. CDR3 DNA sequence: TGTGCCAGCAGCGTAGTACAGCGGTCAGATACGCAGTATTTT. Full variable domain (outside the CDR3, taken from reference TRBV9 and TRBJ2-3): DSGVTQTPKHLITATGQRVTLRCSPRSGDLSVYWYQQSLDQGLQFLIQYYNGEERAKGNILERFSAQQFPDLHSELNLSSLELGDSALYFCASSVVQRSDTQYFGPGTRLTVL.

This clone was detected only once. This chain uses TRBV30 with TRBJ2-2; 8 nucleotides align to TRBD1. The germline CDR1 and CDR2 sequences are GTSNPN and SVGIG (reference sequence). The CDR3 runs to 15 residues. With V trimmed by 5 bases and J by 2 bases, 7 bases remained unmatched. The chain's CDR3 is CAWCWDRTNTGELFF. The DNA for the CDR3 is TGTGCCTGGTGTTGGGACAGGACCAACACCGGGGAGCTGTTTTTT.

The rearrangement uses TRBV5-4 and TRBJ2-7, with 7 bases identical to TRBD1. The CDR3 length is 15 residues. Germline CDR1 and CDR2: SGHNT and YYREEE (reference sequence). J gave up 2 bases and V 3 bases, and 8 bases lay outside the gene matches. The CDR3 sequence: CASSYKTGRTYEQYF. The CDR3 region has the DNA TGTGCCAGCAGCTATAAGACAGGGCGCACCTACGAGCAGTACTTC.